This TCR beta chain derives from a study of blood T cell repertoires in COVID-19. Study as a whole: PBMCs, B-cell-depleted T cells, or T cells provided the cDNA or gDNA that made up the material.

Sequencing used immunoSEQ multiplex PCR; TCRdb keeps in-frame clones, though not all of them. The table shows 110,000 to 150,000 clones, with 80% to 90% occurring only once. The CDR3 spans 15 residues. With 5 bases removed from V and 1 base from J, the gap between germline ends came to 16 bases. In germline, CDR1 is SGHTS, CDR2 YDEGEE. The rearrangement links TRBV5-8 to TRBJ2-7, with D perhaps TRBD1 (6 bases). This TCR was recovered from a woman aged 80 or over with acute or convalescent COVID-19. Material for sequencing was peripheral blood. The CDR3 nucleotides are TGTGCCAGCAGTCCCCACAGGGTTAAGTCCTACGAGCAGTACTTC. It translates to CASSPHRVKSYEQYF. Looking up the rest from reference TRBV5-8 and TRBJ2-7 gives the full variable domain: EAGVTQSPTHLIKTRGQQATLRCSPISGHTSVYWYQQALGLGLQFLLWYDEGEERNRGNFPPRFSGRQFPNYSSELNVNALELEDSALYLCASSPHRVKSYEQYFGPGTRLTVT.